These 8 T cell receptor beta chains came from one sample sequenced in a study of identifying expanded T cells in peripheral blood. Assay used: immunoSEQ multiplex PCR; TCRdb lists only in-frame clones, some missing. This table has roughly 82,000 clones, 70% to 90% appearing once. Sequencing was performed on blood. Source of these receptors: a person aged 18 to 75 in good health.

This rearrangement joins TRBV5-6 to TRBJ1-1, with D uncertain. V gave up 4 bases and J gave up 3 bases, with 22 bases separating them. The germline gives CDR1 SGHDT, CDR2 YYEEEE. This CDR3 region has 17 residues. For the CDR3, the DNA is TGTGCCAGCAGCGCTCCGGGCAGCCCCGAATCTGACACTGAAGCTTTCTTT. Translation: CASSAPGSPESDTEAFF.

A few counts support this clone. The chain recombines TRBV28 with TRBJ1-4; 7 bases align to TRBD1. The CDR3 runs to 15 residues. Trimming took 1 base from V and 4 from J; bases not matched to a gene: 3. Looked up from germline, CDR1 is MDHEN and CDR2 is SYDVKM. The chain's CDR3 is CASSLYQGDNEKLFF. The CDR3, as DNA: TGTGCCAGCAGTTTATACCAGGGGGATAATGAAAAACTGTTTTTT.

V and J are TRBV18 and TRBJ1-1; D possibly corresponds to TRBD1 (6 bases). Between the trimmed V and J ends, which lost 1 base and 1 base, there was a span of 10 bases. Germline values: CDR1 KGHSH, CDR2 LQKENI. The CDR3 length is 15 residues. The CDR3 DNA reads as TGTGCCAGCTCACCACAGGGGGAGGGGAACACTGAAGCTTTCTTT. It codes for CASSPQGEGNTEAFF.

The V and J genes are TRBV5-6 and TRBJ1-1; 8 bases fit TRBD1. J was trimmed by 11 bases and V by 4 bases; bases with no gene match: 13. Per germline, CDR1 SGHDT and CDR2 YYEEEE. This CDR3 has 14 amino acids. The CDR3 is CASSHPRQGSGAFF. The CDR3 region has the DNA TGTGCCAGCAGCCATCCCAGACAGGGGAGTGGGGCTTTCTTT.

CDR3 sequence: CAWSHGRGFYEQYF. As DNA, the CDR3 is TGTGCCTGGAGTCACGGACGGGGGTTCTACGAGCAGTACTTC. V usage is TRBV30 and J usage is TRBJ2-7; D is perhaps TRBD2 (6 bases). V gave up 2 bases and J gave up 3 bases, with 14 bases separating them. The CDR3 contains 14 residues. Germline V gene lookup returns CDR1 GTSNPN and CDR2 SVGIG (reference sequence).

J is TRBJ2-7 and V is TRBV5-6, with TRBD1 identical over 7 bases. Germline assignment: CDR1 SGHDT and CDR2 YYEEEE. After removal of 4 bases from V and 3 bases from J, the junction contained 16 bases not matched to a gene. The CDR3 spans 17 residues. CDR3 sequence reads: CASSPSRQGRPFYEQYF. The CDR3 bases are TGTGCCAGCAGCCCCTCACGACAGGGTAGGCCTTTCTACGAGCAGTACTTC.

The chain's CDR3 is CASRDPGQVSSGANVLTF. The CDR3 nucleotides are TGTGCCAGCAGGGACCCGGGACAGGTTTCTTCTGGGGCCAACGTCCTGACTTTC. This chain joins TRBV2 and TRBJ2-6; TRBD1 agrees at 8 bases. V lost 6 bases, J lost 1 base, and 11 bases stayed unmatched. Germline CDR1 and CDR2: SNHLY and FYNNEI. This CDR3 spans 18 amino acids.

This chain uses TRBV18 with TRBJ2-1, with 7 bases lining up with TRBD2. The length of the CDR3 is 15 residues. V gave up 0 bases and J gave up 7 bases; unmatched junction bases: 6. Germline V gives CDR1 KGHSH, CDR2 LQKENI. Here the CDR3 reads CASSPPLTSRNEQFF. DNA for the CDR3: TGTGCCAGCTCACCACCGTTGACTAGCCGAAATGAGCAGTTCTTC.